This TCR beta chain was sequenced for a study of cytomegalovirus exposure and HLA in healthy donors. The CDR3 sequence is 15 residues long. The V and J ends lost 0 bases and 7 bases, in that order; junction bases with no gene match: 6. Germline-derived CDR1 and CDR2 are MNHNS and SASEGT. In the PCR, 60 Vbeta and 13 Jbeta primers were used. Using immunoSEQ multiplex PCR, the repertoire was profiled, and TCRdb retains in-frame clones only, with some absent. The table shows about 150,000 clones, with just under 70% occurring only once. The sequence derives from a man aged 60 to 69 in good health and CMV-seronegative. The rearrangement links TRBV6-1 to TRBJ1-5; 7 nucleotides agree with TRBD1. Material for sequencing was PBMCs. The CDR3 sequence is CASSEARQGYQPQHF. In nucleotides, the CDR3 is TGTGCCAGCAGTGAAGCCAGACAGGGCTACCAGCCCCAGCATTTT.